These 29 T cell receptor beta chains came from one sample sequenced in a study of T cell repertoires in cytomegalovirus infection. TCRdb re-called the reads with MiXCR, one entry per CDR3 protein. The data contain roughly 300,000 distinct CDR3 sequences, 8% to 9.5% of them seen just once; the ten biggest clones take up 4.3%. The specimen was PBMCs. The receptors were sampled from a human donor in good health (CMV status not recorded). Some clones in this sample may be carry-over from other donors' samples.

This clonotype was counted at least ten times. This sequence joins TRBV7-2 and TRBJ1-5, with a possible D match to TRBD1 (6 bases). Trimming cost V 3 bases and J 7 bases, with 10 bases left between them. This CDR3 spans 13 amino acids. Per germline, CDR1 SGHTA and CDR2 FQGNSA. CDR3 protein: CASSFQGSQPQHF. The CDR3 DNA is TGTGCCAGCAGCTTCCAGGGGAGCCAGCCCCAGCATTTT. The full variable domain, rest sourced from reference TRBV7-2 and TRBJ1-5, is GAGVSQSPSNKVTEKGKDVELRCDPISGHTALYWYRQSLGQGLEFLIYFQGNSAPDKSGLPSDRFSAERTGGSVSTLTIQRTQQEDSAVYLCASSFQGSQPQHFGDGTRLSIL.

This clonotype was observed a few times. V and J are TRBV2 and TRBJ2-1; weak D call: TRBD1 (6 bases). The CDR3 is 14 residues long. V dropped 5 bases and J dropped 4 bases, with 12 bases sitting between them. Germline CDR1 SNHLY, CDR2 FYNNEI. This CDR3 reads CASSRQDPYNEQFF. The CDR3 DNA reads as TGTGCCAGCAGTAGACAGGACCCATACAATGAGCAGTTCTTC.

In this sample, this clonotype turned up many times. This chain uses TRBV6-2 or TRBV6-3 with TRBJ2-2; tentative D call: TRBD1 (6 bases). Germline V gene lookup returns CDR1 MNHEY and CDR2 SVGEGT. V was shortened by 8 bases and J by 1 base, with 17 bases between the two germline ends. The CDR3 is made up of 16 amino acids. The CDR3 protein is CASRSIRTVNTGELFF. In DNA, the CDR3 is TGTGCCAGCCGTTCCATCCGGACAGTGAACACCGGGGAGCTGTTTTTT.

CDR3 sequence: CASSPVERGRGQPQHF. The CDR3 DNA follows: TGCGCCAGCAGCCCAGTCGAGAGGGGGCGCGGACAGCCCCAGCATTTT. The chain combines TRBV10-2 with TRBJ1-5, with 7 positions matching TRBD1. Germline trimming cut 6 bases from V and 7 bases from J; bases unmatched to any gene: 15. From germline, CDR1 is WSHSY and CDR2 SAAADI. The length of the CDR3 is 16 residues.

This clonotype came up many times. This sequence joins TRBV7-2 and TRBJ2-1; TRBD2 agrees at 10 bases. Germline assignment: CDR1 SGHTA and CDR2 FQGNSA. J was trimmed by 8 bases and V by 2 bases; bases with no gene match: 3. The CDR3 is made up of 14 amino acids. CDR3 amino acids: CASSLTSGKDEQFF. CDR3 DNA sequence: TGTGCCAGCAGCTTAACTAGCGGGAAGGATGAGCAGTTCTTC.

This clonotype was detected many times. This chain links TRBV28 with TRBJ2-6; perhaps D is TRBD1 or TRBD2 (5 bases each). Germline V gene sequence: CDR1 MDHEN, CDR2 SYDVKM. The CDR3 sequence is 17 residues long. Trimming took 4 bases from V and 1 from J, leaving 14 bases between them. The CDR3: CASSSGTGLSGANVLTF. The CDR3 bases are TGTGCCAGCAGTTCAGGGACCGGCCTATCTGGGGCCAACGTCCTGACTTTC. Full variable domain (outside the CDR3, taken from reference TRBV28 and TRBJ2-6): DVKVTQSSRYLVKRTGEKVFLECVQDMDHENMFWYRQDPGLGLRLIYFSYDVKMKEKGDIPEGYSVSREKKERFSLILESASTNQTSMYLCASSSGTGLSGANVLTFGAGSRLTVL.

This clonotype appeared many times. An end of the junction differs from the germline gene, which may be a read error. The chain carries TRBV7-2 and TRBJ2-5; 10 bases match TRBD2. Germline V CDR1 and CDR2: SGHTA, FQGNSA. The CDR3 totals 18 residues. DNA of the CDR3: TGTGCCAGCAGCCTAGCGAGCGGGAGGGCCGGGACTGGCGAGACCCAGTACTTC. Translated, it gives CASSLASGRAGTGETQYF.

This clonotype was observed at least ten times. The CDR3 DNA reads as TGTGCCAGCTCACCGCTACAGAGTCTTCCTAACACTGAAGCTTTCTTT. This codes for CASSPLQSLPNTEAFF. The chain carries TRBV18 and TRBJ1-1, with unresolved D. Trimming shortened V by 3 bases and J by 2 bases, and 16 bases separated the two germline ends. The CDR3 totals 16 residues. From germline, CDR1 is KGHSH and CDR2 LQKENI.

The chain uses TRBV6-5 and TRBJ2-7; D not certain. V lost 2 bases and J lost 2, with 10 bases in between. The germline V gene encodes CDR1 MNHEY and CDR2 SVGAGI. The CDR3 covers 14 residues. The CDR3 DNA sequence: TGTGCCAGCAGTTACACCCCCCTAGCCTACGAGCAGTACTTC. Its translation is CASSYTPLAYEQYF.

V gene TRBV20-1 combines with J gene TRBJ2-5; D might be TRBD1 (6 bases). V was cut by 5 bases and J by 7 bases, with 14 bases left in between. The CDR3 consists of 12 residues. Germline V gives CDR1 DFQATT, CDR2 SNEGSKA (reference sequence). In DNA form, the CDR3 reads TGCAGTGCTTTCCCTGGGGGCGGGACCCAGTACTTC. This encodes CSAFPGGGTQYF.

Ten or more counts support this clonotype. The J gene is TRBJ1-1, the V gene TRBV23-1; no clear D. TRBV23-1 is filed as an ORF, its function uncertain. Trimming removed 9 bases from V and 2 bases from J, with 13 bases in between. CDR3 length: 13 amino acids. The CDR3 protein is CASRLERNTEAFF. CDR3 sequence (DNA): TGCGCCAGTAGGTTGGAGAGAAACACTGAAGCTTTCTTT.

The genes are TRBV20-1 and TRBJ1-2, with D maybe TRBD1 (5 bases). With 5 bases removed from V and 5 bases from J, the gap between germline ends came to 15 bases. The CDR3 has 13 amino acids. Per germline, CDR1 DFQATT and CDR2 SNEGSKA (reference sequence). CDR3 in DNA: TGCAGTGCTTTTGACAGCAACCTATATGGCTACACCTTC. Protein sequence: CSAFDSNLYGYTF.

This clonotype was recorded a few times. The chain joins TRBV6-6 to TRBJ1-2; possible D gene TRBD1, 6 bases. Looked up from germline, CDR1 is MNHNY and CDR2 is SVGAGI (reference sequence). With 6 bases removed from V and 2 bases from J, the gap between germline ends came to 13 bases. This CDR3 contains 14 residues. CDR3 DNA sequence: TGTGCCAGCAGAGGGGGATCTAAGAACTATGGCTACACCTTC. This gives the protein CASRGGSKNYGYTF.

This clonotype was recorded at least ten times. This rearrangement joins TRBV28 to TRBJ2-1; 10 positions match TRBD2. V dropped 2 bases and J dropped 2; count of bases not matched to a gene: 3. This CDR3 has 16 amino acids. In germline, CDR1 is MDHEN, CDR2 SYDVKM. The CDR3 is CASSLTSGNPYNEQFF. In nucleotides, the CDR3 is TGTGCCAGCAGTTTAACTAGCGGGAATCCCTACAATGAGCAGTTCTTC.

The V and J genes are TRBV19 and TRBJ1-2; 7 positions agree with TRBD1. The V gene end was trimmed by 7 bases and the J gene end by 2 bases; junction bases not matched to a gene: 10. The CDR3 has 15 amino acids. CDR1 is LNHDA, CDR2 SQIVND, per germline (reference sequence). CDR3 in DNA: TGTGCCAGTAATAACAGGGGAGGAGGCAACTATGGCTACACCTTC. This codes for CASNNRGGGNYGYTF. Drawing the rest from reference TRBV19 and TRBJ1-2, the complete variable domain is DGGITQSPKYLFRKEGQNVTLSCEQNLNHDAMYWYRQDPGQGLRLIYYSQIVNDFQKGDIAEGYSVSREKKESFPLTVTSAQKNPTAFYLCASNNRGGGNYGYTFGSGTRLTVV.

This clonotype was counted a few times. V and J are TRBV3-1 and TRBJ2-1; D gene unclear. This CDR3 has 12 amino acids. Trimming pared 1 base from V and 9 bases from J, leaving 7 bases between. Per the germline V gene, CDR1 is LGHDT and CDR2 is YNNKEL (reference sequence). The CDR3 is CASSQGRREQFF. The CDR3 DNA is TGTGCCAGCAGCCAAGGTAGACGTGAGCAGTTCTTC.

V and J are TRBV19 and TRBJ1-1; the D is unclear. V lost 3 bases to trimming and J lost 0 bases, with 14 bases between them. Germline CDR1 reads LNHDA; CDR2 reads SQIVND (reference sequence). This CDR3 region has 16 residues. CDR3 bases: TGTGCCAGTAGTATCACACGGATGCTAATGAACACTGAAGCTTTCTTT. It codes for CASSITRMLMNTEAFF. Full variable domain (missing parts from reference TRBV19 and TRBJ1-1): DGGITQSPKYLFRKEGQNVTLSCEQNLNHDAMYWYRQDPGQGLRLIYYSQIVNDFQKGDIAEGYSVSREKKESFPLTVTSAQKNPTAFYLCASSITRMLMNTEAFFGQGTRLTVV.

The V gene is TRBV6-8, the J gene TRBJ1-1; TRBD1 agrees at 11 bases. The CDR3 is 15 amino acids. Trimming took 7 bases from V and 8 from J; bases not matched to a gene: 12. CDR1 MNHGY and CDR2 SAAAGT come from the germline V gene. DNA for the CDR3: TGTGCCAGCATGCGAACCGGGACAGGGGGGAGGGAAGCTTTCTTT. Translation: CASMRTGTGGREAFF.

This clonotype was picked up many times. The rearrangement links TRBV12-3 or TRBV12-4 to TRBJ1-3; D is undetermined. V was pared by 5 bases and J by 6 bases, with 5 bases between. The CDR3 covers 11 residues. The CDR3 DNA is TGTGCCAGCAGTCAGCCAAACACCATATATTTT. This translates into CASSQPNTIYF.

This clonotype was seen at least ten times. The V and J genes are TRBV2 and TRBJ2-3; a weak D match, TRBD2 (6 bases). With 7 bases removed from V and 0 bases from J, the gap between germline ends came to 14 bases. From germline, CDR1 is SNHLY and CDR2 FYNNEI. This CDR3 region has 15 residues. The CDR3 DNA sequence: TGTGCCAGCAATCGGGACTTACTTAGCACAGATACGCAGTATTTT. The encoded protein is CASNRDLLSTDTQYF.

This clonotype was seen ten or more times. The chain combines TRBV6-6 with TRBJ1-2; possibly TRBD1 for D (5 bases). V shed 5 bases and J shed 2 bases, with 15 bases lying between them. CDR1 and CDR2 (germline): MNHNY, SVGAGI (reference sequence). The CDR3 extends over 15 amino acids. For the CDR3, the DNA is TGTGCCAGCAGTCCGTCGGACATAGTCAACTATGGCTACACCTTC. Protein product: CASSPSDIVNYGYTF.

This clonotype occurred a few times. This chain uses TRBV7-6 with TRBJ1-2; possibly TRBD1 for D (5 bases). Trimming removed 5 bases from V and 8 bases from J, with 9 bases in between. The CDR3 sequence is 11 residues long. Germline CDR1 is SGHVS and CDR2 is FNYEAQ. CDR3 residues: CASSRGEGYTF. Here the CDR3 DNA reads TGTGCCAGCAGCAGGGGAGAGGGCTACACCTTC.

V gene TRBV19 combines with J gene TRBJ2-1; D remains unclear. CDR3 size: 14 residues. The germline gives CDR1 LNHDA, CDR2 SQIVND (reference sequence). Trimming stripped 1 base from V and 4 bases from J, with 8 bases between. Here the CDR3 reads CASSIGVSYNEQFF. The DNA for the CDR3 is TGTGCCAGTAGTATAGGGGTCTCATACAATGAGCAGTTCTTC.

This clonotype turned up a few times. This chain connects TRBV28 to TRBJ2-1, with D possibly TRBD2 on 7 matching bases. The CDR3 length is 15 residues. Germline CDR1 is MDHEN and CDR2 is SYDVKM. V shed 3 bases and J shed 4 bases, with 13 bases lying between them. The CDR3 DNA reads as TGTGCCAGCAGTTTGGGGGCTAGCGGTTACAATGAGCAGTTCTTC. As protein: CASSLGASGYNEQFF.

V and J are TRBV20-1 and TRBJ2-5, with D maybe TRBD1 (6 bases). Germline CDR1 and CDR2: DFQATT and SNEGSKA (reference sequence). Trimming removed 7 bases from V and 5 bases from J, with 11 bases in between. This CDR3 is built from 11 residues. The CDR3 protein is CSGKGVETQYF. CDR3 DNA sequence: TGCAGTGGAAAGGGGGTGGAGACCCAGTACTTC.

This clonotype was seen a few times. The chain recombines TRBV6-2 or TRBV6-3 with TRBJ1-5; tentative D call: TRBD1 (6 bases). V gave up 7 bases and J gave up 5 bases, with 12 bases separating them. The CDR3 length is 13 residues. Germline V gene lookup returns CDR1 MNHEY and CDR2 SVGEGT. The DNA of the CDR3 is TGTGCCAGCATTGGACAGTCCGATCAGCCCCAGCATTTT. Its translation: CASIGQSDQPQHF.

At least ten counts were recorded for this clonotype. Here the CDR3 reads CASSTPSGRGLGGELFF. CDR3 DNA: TGTGCCAGCAGCACCCCGAGCGGGAGGGGACTGGGGGGGGAGCTGTTTTTT. The chain couples TRBV7-2 to TRBJ2-2; 10 positions agree with TRBD2. Germline CDR1 SGHTA, CDR2 FQGNSA. The CDR3 is made up of 17 amino acids. The V gene end was trimmed by 5 bases and the J gene end by 8 bases; junction bases not matched to a gene: 14.

V usage is TRBV7-2 and J usage is TRBJ1-1; unclear D gene. CDR1 and CDR2 (germline): SGHTA, FQGNSA. CDR3 length equals 15 residues. Trimming took off 1 base at V and 0 bases at J, with 9 bases between the two ends. The CDR3 is CASSLESYMNTEAFF. The CDR3 DNA sequence: TGTGCCAGCAGCTTAGAATCGTATATGAACACTGAAGCTTTCTTT.

At least ten counts were recorded for this clonotype. The V and J genes are TRBV6-2 or TRBV6-3 and TRBJ2-1; no reliable D call. The ends were cut back, 6 bases at V and 6 bases at J, with 9 bases in the middle. Germline V gene lookup returns CDR1 MNHEY and CDR2 SVGEGT. CDR3 length equals 12 residues. CDR3 in DNA: TGTGCCAGCAGGGAGTCCCGCAATGAGCAGTTCTTC. It yields the protein CASRESRNEQFF.